The 7 T cell receptor beta chains presented below share a single source sample, sequenced in a study of CD8+ T cells in alopecia areata. cDNA prepared by RNA extraction and subsequent reverse transcription served as the template for sequencing. This table comes from immunoSEQ multiplex PCR, and its TCRdb copy is limited to in-frame clones, with some not included. The table has roughly 170,000 clones, roughly 53% seen once. Regarding treatment: oral pan-JAK inhibitor, 5-10 mg twice daily. The specimen was CD8+ T cells sorted from blood, collected at week 24, from a patient treated with tofacitinib. The receptor set was obtained from a human donor with alopecia areata.

In this sample, this clone turned up a few times. The chain employs TRBV7-9 and TRBJ2-3; TRBD1 is a possible D gene (5 bases). This CDR3 has 15 residues. CDR1 SEHNR and CDR2 FQNEAQ come from the germline V gene (reference sequence). V was pared by 5 bases and J by 2 bases, with 14 bases between. This chain's CDR3 is CASSPPDSPTDTQYF. The CDR3 DNA is TGTGCCAGCAGCCCGCCCGACAGTCCCACAGATACGCAGTATTTT. The variable domain in full, completed from reference TRBV7-9 and TRBJ2-3, reads DTGVSQNPRHKITKRGQNVTFRCDPISEHNRLYWYRQTLGQGPEFLTYFQNEAQLEKSRLLSDRFSAERPKGSFSTLEIQRTEQGDSAMYLCASSPPDSPTDTQYFGPGTRLTVL.

This chain joins TRBV19 and TRBJ2-1; 12 bases are shared with TRBD2. V gave up 3 bases and J gave up 15 bases; unmatched junction bases: 9. This CDR3 has 14 amino acids. In germline, CDR1 is LNHDA, CDR2 SQIVND (reference sequence). CDR3 DNA sequence: TGTGCCAGTAGTATCGGGACTAGCGGGCCAAATTGGTTCTTC. It specifies CASSIGTSGPNWFF.

The gene calls are TRBV5-6 and TRBJ1-1; D call uncertain. The V end was cut by 4 bases, the J end by 4 bases, with 11 bases between. Per the germline V gene, CDR1 is SGHDT and CDR2 is YYEEEE. This CDR3 spans 13 amino acids. The DNA of the CDR3 is TGTGCCAGCAGCCCTACGTCGATCACTGAAGCTTTCTTT. This translates into CASSPTSITEAFF.

On this clone: Other DNA sequences from this sample encode an identical CDR3 as well. The CDR3 coding sequence is TGTGCCAGCAGCTTAAGCACAGATACGCAGTATTTT. Its protein is CASSLSTDTQYF. The V and J genes are TRBV5-6 and TRBJ2-3; D is unresolved. V lost 2 bases and J lost 0, with 1 base in between. CDR3 length: 12 amino acids. Germline lookup yields CDR1 SGHDT and CDR2 YYEEEE.

The genes are TRBV2 and TRBJ2-7; D perhaps matches TRBD2 (6 bases). The V gene's germline CDR1 is SNHLY and CDR2 FYNNEI. The V and J ends lost 4 bases and 0 bases respectively, with 13 bases between them. There are 15 residues in the CDR3. The CDR3 loop reads CASSGLVDSSYEQYF. CDR3 DNA sequence: TGTGCCAGCAGTGGACTAGTCGACTCCTCCTACGAGCAGTACTTC.

The table lists this clone with a count of one. The chain uses TRBV27 and TRBJ2-1, with D possibly TRBD2 on 6 matching bases. V was clipped by 7 bases and J by 3 bases, with 19 bases between them. The CDR3 extends over 16 amino acids. In germline, CDR1 is MNHEY, CDR2 SMNVEV (reference sequence). The CDR3 nucleotides are TGTGCCAGCACCTGGGGTTTCGCGGGGAACTACAATGAGCAGTTCTTC. It yields the protein CASTWGFAGNYNEQFF.

The chain combines TRBV5-1 with TRBJ2-3; 8 nucleotides match TRBD2. Germline CDR1 and CDR2: SGHRS and YFSETQ. V trimming: 4 bases; J trimming: 0 bases; junction bases outside the gene matches: 10. This CDR3 is built from 17 residues. The CDR3 protein is CASSTGQRGYSTDTQYF. The CDR3 DNA reads TGCGCCAGCAGCACCGGCCAGCGGGGGTATAGCACAGATACGCAGTATTTT.